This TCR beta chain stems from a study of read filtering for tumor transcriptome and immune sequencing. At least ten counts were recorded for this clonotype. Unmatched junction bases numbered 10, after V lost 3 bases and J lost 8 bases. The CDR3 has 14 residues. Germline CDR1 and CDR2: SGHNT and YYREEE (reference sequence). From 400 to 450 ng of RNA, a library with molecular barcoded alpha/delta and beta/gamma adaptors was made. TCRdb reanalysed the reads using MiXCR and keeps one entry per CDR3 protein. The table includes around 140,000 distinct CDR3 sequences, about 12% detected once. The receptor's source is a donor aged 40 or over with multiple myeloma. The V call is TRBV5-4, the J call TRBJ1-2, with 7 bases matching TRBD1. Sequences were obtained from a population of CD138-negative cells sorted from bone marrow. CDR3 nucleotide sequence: TGTGCCAGCAGCTCGACAGGGAGGGGCCGGGGCTACACCTTC. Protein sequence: CASSSTGRGRGYTF. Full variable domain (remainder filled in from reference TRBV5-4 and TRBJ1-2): ETGVTQSPTHLIKTRGQQVTLRCSSQSGHNTVSWYQQALGQGPQFIFQYYREEENGRGNFPPRFSGLQFPNYSSELNVNALELDDSALYLCASSSTGRGRGYTFGSGTRLTVV.